These 17 T cell receptor beta chains share one sample of origin, sequenced in a study of blood T cell repertoires in COVID-19. Profiling relied on immunoSEQ multiplex PCR, and the TCRdb table lists in-frame clones only, not all of them. This repertoire shows more than 350,000 clones, about 89% found once; its top ten account for over 9.5%. What was sequenced was peripheral blood. These receptor sequences come from a woman in her 30s with COVID-19, enrolled during active disease.

The chain carries TRBV4-1 and TRBJ1-3, with 7 bases lining up with TRBD1. CDR3 length equals 18 residues. J lost 4 bases, V lost 0 bases, and 12 bases had no gene match. Germline V CDR1 and CDR2: MGHRA, YSYEKL. The CDR3 sequence is CASSQDESLRGWGNTIYF. Written as DNA, the CDR3 is TGCGCCAGCAGCCAAGATGAATCGCTCAGGGGGTGGGGAAACACCATATATTTT.

V usage is TRBV6-6 and J usage is TRBJ2-7; a possible D gene is TRBD2 (6 bases). The CDR3 runs to 15 residues. Per the germline V gene, CDR1 is MNHNY and CDR2 is SVGAGI (reference sequence). With 6 bases removed from V and 2 bases from J, the gap between germline ends came to 17 bases. The CDR3 spells CASSLGVAATYEQYF. In DNA, the CDR3 is TGTGCCAGCAGCTTAGGGGTAGCGGCCACCTACGAGCAGTACTTC.

The chain employs TRBV4-1 and TRBJ2-7; TRBD1 agrees at 7 bases. The DNA matches TRBJ2-1 better at its end, which makes the J call doubtful. There are 16 residues in the CDR3. CDR1 is MGHRA, CDR2 YSYEKL, per germline. The CDR3 nucleotides read TGCGCCAGCAGCTCGCGACAGGGAACGGCCTACAATGAGCAGTTCTTC. This codes for CASSSRQGTAYNEQFF.

The V and J genes are TRBV6-5 and TRBJ2-7, with TRBD2 identical over 8 bases. The CDR3 covers 15 residues. Unmatched junction bases numbered 7, after V lost 6 bases and J lost 0 bases. Germline CDR1 is MNHEY and CDR2 is SVGAGI. CDR3 DNA: TGTGCCAGCAGAGCCGGGACTAGTGCCTCCTACGAGCAGTACTTC. Its protein is CASRAGTSASYEQYF.

V usage is TRBV30 and J usage is TRBJ1-3; 7 bases are a match to TRBD1. Germline V CDR1 and CDR2: GTSNPN, SVGIG (reference sequence). With V trimmed by 3 bases and J by 4 bases, 9 bases remained unmatched. The CDR3 loop spans 15 amino acids. The CDR3 DNA follows: TGTGCCTGGAGGTTGACAGGGACGTCGGGAAACACCATATATTTT. Its protein is CAWRLTGTSGNTIYF.

The chain recombines TRBV18 with TRBJ1-3; D might be TRBD1 (6 bases). The germline V gene has CDR1 KGHSH and CDR2 LQKENI. The CDR3 is made up of 15 amino acids. V was clipped by 3 bases and J by 2 bases, with 11 bases between them. The CDR3 sequence is CASSPINRAGNTIYF. CDR3 nucleotide sequence: TGTGCCAGCTCACCCATCAACAGGGCTGGAAACACCATATATTTT. The variable domain in full, with the rest retrieved from reference TRBV18 and TRBJ1-3, is NAGVMQNPRHLVRRRGQEARLRCSPMKGHSHVYWYRQLPEEGLKFMVYLQKENIIDESGMPKERFSAEFPKEGPSILRIQQVVRGDSAAYFCASSPINRAGNTIYFGEGSWLTVV.

This chain uses TRBV5-1 with TRBJ2-2; 7 nucleotides align to TRBD1. Trimming took 4 bases from V and 6 from J; bases not matched to a gene: 6. The CDR3 extends over 14 amino acids. Germline lookup yields CDR1 SGHRS and CDR2 YFSETQ. CDR3 protein: CASSRGQDPGELFF. The CDR3 DNA sequence: TGCGCCAGCAGCCGTGGACAGGACCCCGGGGAGCTGTTTTTT.

The chain is built from TRBV6-1 and TRBJ2-7; 7 bases map to TRBD2. This CDR3 is built from 13 residues. Trimming took 1 base from V and 6 from J; bases not matched to a gene: 3. Germline V gives CDR1 MNHNS, CDR2 SASEGT. CDR3 nucleotide sequence: TGTGCCAGCAGTGAAGTAGGCGGGAGCGAGCAGTACTTC. It translates to CASSEVGGSEQYF.

CDR3 sequence reads: CASSGLADLQETQYF. CDR3 nucleotides: TGTGCCAGCAGTGGACTAGCGGACCTACAAGAGACCCAGTACTTC. The V gene is TRBV2, the J gene TRBJ2-5; 9 bases fit TRBD2. J was trimmed by 2 bases and V by 4 bases; bases with no gene match: 5. The CDR3 extends over 15 amino acids. Germline CDR1 is SNHLY and CDR2 is FYNNEI.

The sample holds one count of this clone. The V and J genes are TRBV9 and TRBJ2-2; possible D gene TRBD1, 6 bases. V lost 3 bases, J lost 1 base, and 13 bases lay in between. Germline loops: CDR1 SGDLS, CDR2 YYNGEE. The CDR3 runs 16 residues. DNA for the CDR3: TGTGCCAGCAGCGCCCCACAGGGTTTGAACACCGGGGAGCTGTTTTTT. It specifies CASSAPQGLNTGELFF.

This chain uses TRBV30 with TRBJ1-3; no firm D call. Germline CDR1 is GTSNPN and CDR2 is SVGIG (reference sequence). V gave up 5 bases and J gave up 4 bases, with 15 bases separating them. The CDR3 runs to 14 residues. The CDR3, as DNA: TGTGCCTGGGGGCGCGGGGTAGCGGGAAACACCATATATTTT. As protein: CAWGRGVAGNTIYF. The whole variable domain, remainder taken from reference TRBV30 and TRBJ1-3, is SQTIHQWPATLVQPVGSPLSLECTVEGTSNPNLYWYRQAAGRGLQLLFYSVGIGQISSEVPQNLSASRPQDRQFILSSKKLLLSDSGFYLCAWGRGVAGNTIYFGEGSWLTVV.

This chain joins TRBV5-5 and TRBJ2-1; TRBD2 matches at 8 bases. This CDR3 has 14 amino acids. J gave up 1 base and V 5 bases, and 2 bases lay outside the gene matches. Germline CDR1 and CDR2: SGHKS and YYEKEE (reference sequence). The CDR3 DNA follows: TGTGCCAGCAGACGGGGGGGATCCTACAATGAGCAGTTCTTC. Its protein product is CASRRGGSYNEQFF.

V and J are TRBV24-1 and TRBJ2-7; unclear D gene. This CDR3 comprises 13 residues. V was clipped by 4 bases and J by 3 bases, with 9 bases between them. The V gene's germline CDR1 is KGHDR and CDR2 SFDVKD. CDR3 DNA: TGTGCCACCAGTGAACCAGGTTTCTACGAGCAGTACTTC. It codes for CATSEPGFYEQYF.

The chain has TRBV6-5 and TRBJ2-7; 12 nucleotides line up with TRBD2. The ends lost 6 bases at V and 7 bases at J; junction bases unmatched: 7. The germline CDR1 and CDR2 sequences are MNHEY and SVGAGI. This CDR3 has 14 residues. DNA of the CDR3: TGTGCCAGCAGCCGACTAGCGGGAGTTAGAGAGCAGTACTTC. Its translation: CASSRLAGVREQYF.

The V gene is TRBV7-3, the J gene TRBJ2-1, with a weak D call TRBD1 (7 bases). This CDR3 contains 14 residues. Germline CDR1 is SGHTA and CDR2 is FQGTGA. V lost 6 bases and J 4 bases, leaving 13 bases between the germline ends. The CDR3 reads CASREGAGYNEQFF. Written as DNA, the CDR3 is TGTGCCAGCAGGGAGGGGGCGGGATACAATGAGCAGTTCTTC.

Here the CDR3 DNA reads TGTGCCAGCAGCTGGGGACAGGGGGACACTGAAGCTTTCTTT. The encoded protein is CASSWGQGDTEAFF. J is TRBJ1-1 and V is TRBV7-9; TRBD1 matches 11 bases. The germline gives CDR1 SEHNR, CDR2 FQNEAQ (reference sequence). J lost 3 bases, V lost 4 bases, and 1 base had no gene match. CDR3 length: 14 amino acids.

The genes are TRBV5-1 and TRBJ1-1, with D uncertain. Germline CDR1 is SGHRS and CDR2 is YFSETQ. This CDR3 has 14 residues. V shed 2 bases and J shed 3 bases, with 11 bases lying between them. The CDR3 region has the DNA TGCGCCAGCAGCTTCCTACTCGGGGACACTGAAGCTTTCTTT. Protein product: CASSFLLGDTEAFF.